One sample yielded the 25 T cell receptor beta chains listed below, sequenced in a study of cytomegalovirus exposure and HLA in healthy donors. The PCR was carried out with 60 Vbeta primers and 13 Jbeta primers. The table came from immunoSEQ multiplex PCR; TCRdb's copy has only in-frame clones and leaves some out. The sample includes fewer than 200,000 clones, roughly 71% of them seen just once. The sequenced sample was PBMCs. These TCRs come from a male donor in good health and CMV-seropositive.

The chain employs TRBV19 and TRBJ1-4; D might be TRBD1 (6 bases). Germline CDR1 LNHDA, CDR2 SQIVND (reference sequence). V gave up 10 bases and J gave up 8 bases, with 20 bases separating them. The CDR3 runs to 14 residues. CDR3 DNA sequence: TGTGCCACTCAGCGGGGGCGCGGTACCGAAAAACTGTTTTTT. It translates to CATQRGRGTEKLFF.

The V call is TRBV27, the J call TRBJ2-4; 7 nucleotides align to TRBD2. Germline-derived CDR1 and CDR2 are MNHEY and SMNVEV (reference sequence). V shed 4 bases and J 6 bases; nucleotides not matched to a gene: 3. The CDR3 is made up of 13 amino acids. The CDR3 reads CASSWASGNIQYF. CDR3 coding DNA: TGTGCCAGCAGTTGGGCTAGCGGAAACATTCAGTACTTC.

The CDR3 sequence: CASSPAPGREVNGYTF. The CDR3 DNA reads as TGCGCCAGCAGCCCAGCACCTGGGAGGGAGGTCAATGGCTACACCTTC. The chain has TRBV4-1 and TRBJ1-2; D is uncertain. This CDR3 is 16 amino acids long. Germline lookup yields CDR1 MGHRA and CDR2 YSYEKL. V lost 4 bases and J lost 6, with 21 bases in between.

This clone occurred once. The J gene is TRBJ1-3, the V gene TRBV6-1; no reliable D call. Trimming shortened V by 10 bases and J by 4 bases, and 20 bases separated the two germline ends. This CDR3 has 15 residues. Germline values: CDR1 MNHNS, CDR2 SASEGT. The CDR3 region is CATARSFDGGNTIYF. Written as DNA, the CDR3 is TGTGCCACCGCTAGATCCTTCGATGGGGGAAACACCATATATTTT.

CDR3 amino acids: CASSDHDEQYF. The CDR3 DNA is TGTGCCAGCAGTGACCATGACGAGCAGTACTTC. J is TRBJ2-7 and V is TRBV25-1; D unresolved. Germline V gene lookup returns CDR1 MGHDK and CDR2 SYGVNS. Trimming removed 3 bases at V and 5 bases at J, with 5 bases between. The CDR3 has 11 residues.

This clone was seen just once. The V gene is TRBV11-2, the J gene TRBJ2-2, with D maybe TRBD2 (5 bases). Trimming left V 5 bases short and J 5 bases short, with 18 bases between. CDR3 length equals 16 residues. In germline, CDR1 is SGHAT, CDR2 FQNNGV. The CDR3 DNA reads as TGTGCCAGCAGCCCCTCTGGGTTGGGGAGAACCGGGGAGCTGTTTTTT. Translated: CASSPSGLGRTGELFF.

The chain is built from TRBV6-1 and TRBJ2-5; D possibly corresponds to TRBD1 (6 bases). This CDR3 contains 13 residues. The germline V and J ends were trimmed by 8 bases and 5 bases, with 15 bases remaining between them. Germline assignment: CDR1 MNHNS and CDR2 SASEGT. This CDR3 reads CASFGGRGETQYF. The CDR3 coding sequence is TGTGCCAGCTTTGGGGGCCGAGGGGAGACCCAGTACTTC.

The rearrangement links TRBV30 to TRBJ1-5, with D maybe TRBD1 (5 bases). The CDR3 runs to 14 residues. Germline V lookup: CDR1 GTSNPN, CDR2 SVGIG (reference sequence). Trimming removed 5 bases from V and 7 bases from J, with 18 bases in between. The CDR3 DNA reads TGTGCCTGGGGGACCTCGGGGGGTGCCCAGCCCCAGCATTTT. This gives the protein CAWGTSGGAQPQHF.

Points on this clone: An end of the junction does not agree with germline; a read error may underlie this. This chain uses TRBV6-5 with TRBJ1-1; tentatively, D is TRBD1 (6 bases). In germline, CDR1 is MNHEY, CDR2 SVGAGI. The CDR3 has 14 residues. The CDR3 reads CASSYQGMNTGAFF. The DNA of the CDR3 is TGTGCCAGCAGTTACCAGGGGATGAACACTGGAGCTTTCTTT.

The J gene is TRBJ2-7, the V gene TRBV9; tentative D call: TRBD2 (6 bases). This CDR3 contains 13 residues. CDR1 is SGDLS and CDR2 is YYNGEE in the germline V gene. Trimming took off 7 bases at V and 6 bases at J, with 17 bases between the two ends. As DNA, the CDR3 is TGTGCCAGCGGTCGGGACTTTCTCGGCGAGCAGTACTTC. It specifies CASGRDFLGEQYF.

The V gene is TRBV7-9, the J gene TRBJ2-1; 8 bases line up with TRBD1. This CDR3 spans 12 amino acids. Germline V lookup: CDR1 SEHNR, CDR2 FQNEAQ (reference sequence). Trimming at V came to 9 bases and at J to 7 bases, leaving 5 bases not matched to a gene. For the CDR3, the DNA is TGTGCCAGGCAGCAGGGGGCAAATGAGCAGTTCTTC. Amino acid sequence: CARQQGANEQFF.

CDR3 amino acids: CASSSYTGELFF. CDR3 nucleotides: TGTGCCAGCAGCTCATACACCGGGGAGCTGTTTTTT. The rearrangement links TRBV7-3 to TRBJ2-2, with D uncertain. The length of the CDR3 is 12 residues. With 4 bases removed from V and 3 bases from J, the gap between germline ends came to 3 bases. Germline lookup yields CDR1 SGHTA and CDR2 FQGTGA.

The CDR3 DNA reads as TGCGCCAGCAGCCCCCACGGACTAGCGGGTTACTCCTACGAGCAGTACTTC. Its translation is CASSPHGLAGYSYEQYF. V is TRBV4-1 and J is TRBJ2-7; 11 bases fit TRBD2. CDR1 is MGHRA, CDR2 YSYEKL, per germline. With 4 bases clipped from V and 0 bases from J, the junction kept 8 bases outside the gene matches. CDR3 length equals 17 residues.

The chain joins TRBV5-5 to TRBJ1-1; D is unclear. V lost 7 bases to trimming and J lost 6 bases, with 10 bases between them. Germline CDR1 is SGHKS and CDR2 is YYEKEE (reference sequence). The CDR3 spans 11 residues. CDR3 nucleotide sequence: TGTGCCAGCTCGGTCGGTGCTGAAGCTTTCTTT. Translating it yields CASSVGAEAFF.

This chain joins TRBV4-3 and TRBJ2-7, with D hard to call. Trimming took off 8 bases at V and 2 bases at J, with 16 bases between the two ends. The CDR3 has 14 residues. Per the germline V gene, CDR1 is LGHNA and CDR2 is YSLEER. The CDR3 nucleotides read TGCGCCAGCTCCCATGGCGGAATTCCCTACGAGCAGTACTTC. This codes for CASSHGGIPYEQYF.

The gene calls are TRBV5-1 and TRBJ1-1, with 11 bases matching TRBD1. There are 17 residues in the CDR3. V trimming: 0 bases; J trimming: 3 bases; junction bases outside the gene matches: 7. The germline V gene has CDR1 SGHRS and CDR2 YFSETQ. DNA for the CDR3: TGCGCCAGCAGCTTGGGGACAGGGGGCAGATTGGACACTGAAGCTTTCTTT. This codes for CASSLGTGGRLDTEAFF.

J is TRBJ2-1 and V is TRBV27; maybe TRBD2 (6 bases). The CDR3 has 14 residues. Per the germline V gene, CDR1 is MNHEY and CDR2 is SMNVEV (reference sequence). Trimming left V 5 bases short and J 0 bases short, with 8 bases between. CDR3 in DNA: TGTGCCAGCAGTCGGGGGAGCTCCTACAATGAGCAGTTCTTC. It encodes CASSRGSSYNEQFF.

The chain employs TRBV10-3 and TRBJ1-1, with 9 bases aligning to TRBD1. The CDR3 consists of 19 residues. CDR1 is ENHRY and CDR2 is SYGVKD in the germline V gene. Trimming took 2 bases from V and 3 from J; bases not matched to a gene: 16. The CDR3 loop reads CAISENLAGTGSPYTEAFF. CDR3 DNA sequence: TGTGCCATCAGTGAGAACCTAGCCGGGACAGGGTCCCCTTACACTGAAGCTTTCTTT.

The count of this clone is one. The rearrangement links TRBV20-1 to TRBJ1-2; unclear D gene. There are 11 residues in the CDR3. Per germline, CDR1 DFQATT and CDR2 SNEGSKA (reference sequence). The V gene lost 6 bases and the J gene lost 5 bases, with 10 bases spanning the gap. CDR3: CSAPQYYGYTF. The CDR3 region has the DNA TGCAGTGCCCCTCAGTATTATGGCTACACCTTC.

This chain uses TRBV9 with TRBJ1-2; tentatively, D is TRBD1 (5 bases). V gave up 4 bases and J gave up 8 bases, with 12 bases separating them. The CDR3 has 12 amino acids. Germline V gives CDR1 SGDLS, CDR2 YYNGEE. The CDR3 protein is CASSTTAHGYTF. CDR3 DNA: TGTGCCAGCAGCACGACAGCACACGGCTACACCTTC.

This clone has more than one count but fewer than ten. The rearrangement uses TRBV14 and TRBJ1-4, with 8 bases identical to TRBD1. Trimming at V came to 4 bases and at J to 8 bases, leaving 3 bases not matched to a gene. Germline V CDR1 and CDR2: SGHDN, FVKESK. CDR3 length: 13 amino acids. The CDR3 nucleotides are TGTGCCAGCAGCCTACGGACAGGGGAAAAACTGTTTTTT. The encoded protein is CASSLRTGEKLFF. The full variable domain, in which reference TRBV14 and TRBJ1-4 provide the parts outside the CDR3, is EAGVTQFPSHSVIEKGQTVTLRCDPISGHDNLYWYRRVMGKEIKFLLHFVKESKQDESGMPNNRFLAERTGGTYSTLKVQPAELEDSGVYFCASSLRTGEKLFFGSGTQLSVL.

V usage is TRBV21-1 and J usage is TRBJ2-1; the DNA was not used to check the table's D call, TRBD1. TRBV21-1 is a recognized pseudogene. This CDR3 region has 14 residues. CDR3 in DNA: TGTGCCAGCAGCAAAGAAGCAGGGTACAATGAGCAGTTCTTC. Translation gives CASSKEAGYNEQFF.

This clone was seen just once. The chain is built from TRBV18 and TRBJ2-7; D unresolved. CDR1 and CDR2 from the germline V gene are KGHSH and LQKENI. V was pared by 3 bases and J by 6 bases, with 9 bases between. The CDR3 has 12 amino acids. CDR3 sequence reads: CASSPIAGEQYF. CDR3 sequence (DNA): TGTGCCAGCTCACCTATAGCTGGCGAGCAGTACTTC.

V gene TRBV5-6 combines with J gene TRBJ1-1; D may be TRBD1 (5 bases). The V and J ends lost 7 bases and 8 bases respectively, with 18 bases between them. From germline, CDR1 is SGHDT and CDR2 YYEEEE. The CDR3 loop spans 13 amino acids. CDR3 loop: CASAWGRATEAFF. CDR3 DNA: TGTGCCAGCGCTTGGGGCAGGGCGACCGAAGCTTTCTTT.

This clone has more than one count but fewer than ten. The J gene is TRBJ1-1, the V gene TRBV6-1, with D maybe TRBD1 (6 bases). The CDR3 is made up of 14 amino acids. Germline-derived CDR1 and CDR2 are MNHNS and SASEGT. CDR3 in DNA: TGTGCATCACGCGGACAGACCATGAACACTGAAGCTTTCTTT. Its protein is CASRGQTMNTEAFF.